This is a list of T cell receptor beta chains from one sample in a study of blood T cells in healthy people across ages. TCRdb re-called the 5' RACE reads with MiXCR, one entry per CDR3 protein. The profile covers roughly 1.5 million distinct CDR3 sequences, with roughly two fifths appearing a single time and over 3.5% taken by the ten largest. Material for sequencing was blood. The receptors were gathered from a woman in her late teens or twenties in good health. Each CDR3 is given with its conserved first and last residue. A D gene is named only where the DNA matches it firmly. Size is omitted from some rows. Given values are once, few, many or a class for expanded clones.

cdr3_aa: CSVPPLPYNSPLHF; cdr3_nt: TGCAGTGTTCCCCCACTCCCATATAATTCACCCCTCCACTTT; v_call: TRBV20-1; clone_size: -; d_call: -; cdr3_length: 14; j_call: TRBJ1-6
cdr3_aa: CASGLVGVSHTHDSYEQYF; cdr3_nt: TGTGCTAGTGGTTTGGTAGGGGTATCCCACACCCACGACTCCTACGAGCAGTACTTC; v_call: TRBV12-5; clone_size: few; d_call: -; cdr3_length: 19; j_call: TRBJ2-7
cdr3_aa: CSVEQTVGAFF; cdr3_nt: TGCAGCGTTGAACAGACGGTGGGAGCTTTCTTT; v_call: TRBV29-1; clone_size: -; d_call: -; cdr3_length: 11; j_call: TRBJ1-1
cdr3_aa: CSADNPSGRTDTQYF; cdr3_nt: TGCAGTGCCGACAACCCTAGCGGACGCACAGATACGCAGTATTTT; v_call: TRBV20-1; clone_size: -; d_call: TRBD2; cdr3_length: 15; j_call: TRBJ2-3
cdr3_aa: CATAQGDRGYTF; cdr3_nt: TGTGCCACCGCACAGGGGGATAGAGGCTACACCTTC; v_call: TRBV12-3/TRBV12-4; clone_size: -; d_call: TRBD1; cdr3_length: 12; j_call: TRBJ1-2
cdr3_aa: CSALVDNEQFF; cdr3_nt: TGCAGCGCTCTTGTGGACAATGAGCAGTTCTTC; v_call: TRBV29-1; clone_size: many; d_call: -; cdr3_length: 11; j_call: TRBJ2-1
cdr3_aa: CASSTPGGSRQPQHF; cdr3_nt: TGTGCCAGTAGTACCCCAGGTGGTTCCCGGCAGCCCCAGCATTTT; v_call: TRBV19; clone_size: few; d_call: -; cdr3_length: 15; j_call: TRBJ1-5
cdr3_aa: CASSLEAQGQPQHF; cdr3_nt: TGTGCCAGCAGCCTGGAGGCTCAAGGTCAGCCCCAGCATTTT; v_call: TRBV7-6; clone_size: -; d_call: -; cdr3_length: 14; j_call: TRBJ1-5
cdr3_aa: CASSYRDRLEGETQYF; cdr3_nt: TGTGCCAGCAGTTACCGGGACAGGCTTGAGGGGGAGACCCAGTACTTC; v_call: TRBV6-6; clone_size: -; d_call: TRBD1; cdr3_length: 16; j_call: TRBJ2-5
cdr3_aa: CASRTGTGVTGELFF; cdr3_nt: TGTGCCAGCAGGACCGGGACAGGGGTCACCGGGGAGCTGTTTTTT; v_call: TRBV7-2; clone_size: -; d_call: TRBD1; cdr3_length: 15; j_call: TRBJ2-2
cdr3_aa: CASSQDDIQETQYF; cdr3_nt: TGTGCCAGCAGCCAAGACGACATCCAAGAGACCCAGTACTTC; v_call: TRBV4-2; clone_size: -; d_call: -; cdr3_length: 14; j_call: TRBJ2-5
cdr3_aa: CASSTPRQGAGDEQFF; cdr3_nt: TGTGCCAGCAGCACACCCCGACAGGGGGCAGGCGATGAGCAGTTCTTC; v_call: TRBV9; clone_size: -; d_call: TRBD1; cdr3_length: 16; j_call: TRBJ2-1
cdr3_aa: CSVPLAPQETQYF; cdr3_nt: TGCAGCGTTCCCCTAGCGCCTCAAGAGACCCAGTACTTC; v_call: TRBV29-1; clone_size: many; d_call: -; cdr3_length: 13; j_call: TRBJ2-5
cdr3_aa: CASSSGGAGYTQYF; cdr3_nt: TGTGCCAGCAGTTCCGGAGGGGCTGGATATACGCAGTATTTT; v_call: TRBV12-3/TRBV12-4; clone_size: -; d_call: -; cdr3_length: 14; j_call: TRBJ2-3
cdr3_aa: CASSLPLERFGNQPQHF; cdr3_nt: TGTGCCAGTAGTCTTCCCTTAGAGAGGTTCGGCAATCAGCCCCAGCATTTT; v_call: TRBV19; clone_size: -; d_call: -; cdr3_length: 17; j_call: TRBJ1-5
cdr3_aa: CASSVPTALGEQYF; cdr3_nt: TGTGCCAGCAGCGTACCCACTGCCTTGGGTGAGCAGTACTTC; v_call: TRBV9; clone_size: few; d_call: -; cdr3_length: 14; j_call: TRBJ2-5
cdr3_aa: CSARQAIQGPQPQHF; cdr3_nt: TGCAGTGCTCGGCAAGCCATACAGGGTCCTCAGCCCCAGCATTTT; v_call: TRBV20-1; clone_size: -; d_call: -; cdr3_length: 15; j_call: TRBJ1-5
cdr3_aa: CASSVAIGLAGIHNEQFF; cdr3_nt: TGTGCCAGCAGCGTAGCCATCGGACTAGCGGGTATTCACAATGAGCAGTTCTTC; v_call: TRBV9; clone_size: -; d_call: TRBD2; cdr3_length: 18; j_call: TRBJ2-1
cdr3_aa: CASSPYLPDTQYF; cdr3_nt: TGTGCCAGCAGCCCGTATTTACCCGATACGCAGTATTTT; v_call: TRBV11-2; clone_size: few; d_call: -; cdr3_length: 13; j_call: TRBJ2-3
cdr3_aa: CSAAEGYEQYF; cdr3_nt: TGCAGCGCGGCGGAGGGATACGAGCAGTACTTC; v_call: TRBV29-1; clone_size: few; d_call: -; cdr3_length: 11; j_call: TRBJ2-7
cdr3_aa: CASSPDGTAYEQYF; cdr3_nt: TGCGCCAGCAGCCCCGACGGGACAGCCTACGAGCAGTACTTC; v_call: TRBV5-1; clone_size: -; d_call: TRBD1; cdr3_length: 14; j_call: TRBJ2-7
cdr3_aa: CASSLSGTGGVGELFF; cdr3_nt: TGTGCCAGCAGTCTCTCCGGGACAGGGGGCGTCGGGGAGCTGTTTTTT; v_call: TRBV9; clone_size: -; d_call: TRBD1; cdr3_length: 16; j_call: TRBJ2-2
cdr3_aa: CASRPQQGRSYEQYF; cdr3_nt: TGTGCCAGCAGGCCCCAACAGGGGCGCTCCTACGAGCAGTACTTC; v_call: TRBV7-2; clone_size: -; d_call: TRBD1; cdr3_length: 15; j_call: TRBJ2-7
cdr3_aa: CSARGTVEQYF; cdr3_nt: TGCAGTGCTAGGGGGACGGTTGAGCAGTACTTC; v_call: TRBV20-1; clone_size: once; d_call: -; cdr3_length: 11; j_call: TRBJ2-5
cdr3_aa: CASSEGDRNEQFF; cdr3_nt: TGTGCCAGCAGTGAAGGGGACAGGAATGAGCAGTTCTTC; v_call: TRBV6-1; clone_size: many; d_call: TRBD1; cdr3_length: 13; j_call: TRBJ2-1
cdr3_aa: CAWSEDPYNEQYF; cdr3_nt: TGTGCCTGGAGTGAGGACCCTTACAATGAGCAGTACTTC; v_call: TRBV30; clone_size: -; d_call: -; cdr3_length: 13; j_call: TRBJ2-7
cdr3_aa: CASSLAVTPGELFF; cdr3_nt: TGTGCCAGCAGCTTAGCGGTCACCCCCGGGGAGCTGTTTTTT; v_call: TRBV7-9; clone_size: -; d_call: -; cdr3_length: 14; j_call: TRBJ2-2
cdr3_aa: CASSPPGTGLNEQFF; cdr3_nt: TGTGCCAGCAGCCCCCCCGGGACAGGCTTGAATGAGCAGTTCTTC; v_call: TRBV7-9; clone_size: -; d_call: TRBD1; cdr3_length: 15; j_call: TRBJ2-1
cdr3_aa: CASRLGVFTGEFF; cdr3_nt: TGTGCCAGCAGATTGGGGGTTTTTACAGGGGAGTTCTTC; v_call: TRBV27; clone_size: few; d_call: TRBD1; cdr3_length: 13; j_call: TRBJ2-1